This paragraph covers one T cell receptor (beta chain) sequence. The antigen is not known. There were eight separate reactions per sample in which cDNA was made. TCRdb re-called the 5' RACE reads; every CDR3 protein appears as one record, without DNA. This table lists around 400,000 distinct CDR3 sequences. CDR1 is MNHEY, CDR2 SVGAGI, per germline. The CDR3 spans 13 residues. The data originate from a study of monozygotic twins with inflammatory bowel disease. Whole-study results and caveats: Twins with IBD had fewer clonotypes in common with others than healthy twins, particularly during disease activity. Perhaps reflecting limited power, concordant and discordant twins did not differ in repertoire similarity. None of the different T cell subtypes could be distinguished from one another.

This rearrangement joins TRBV6-5 to TRBJ1-1. The clonotype originates from a human donor with ulcerative colitis or Crohn's disease, or a healthy co-twin of an affected twin (not recorded which). Sequenced: blood. The CDR3 sequence is CASSYIQNTEAFF.